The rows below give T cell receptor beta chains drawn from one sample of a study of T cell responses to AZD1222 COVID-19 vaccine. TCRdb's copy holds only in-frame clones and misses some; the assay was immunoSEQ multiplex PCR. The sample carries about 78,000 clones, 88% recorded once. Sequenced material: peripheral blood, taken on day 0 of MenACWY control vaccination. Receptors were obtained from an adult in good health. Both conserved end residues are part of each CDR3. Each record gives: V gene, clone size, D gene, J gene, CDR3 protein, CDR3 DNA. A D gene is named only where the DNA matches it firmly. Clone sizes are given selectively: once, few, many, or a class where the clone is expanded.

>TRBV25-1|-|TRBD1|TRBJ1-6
CASSEPGQGGNSPLHF
TGTGCCAGCAGTGAACCGGGACAGGGAGGCAATTCACCCCTCCACTTT
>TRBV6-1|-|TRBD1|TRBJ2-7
CASSERGQMSRNEQYF
TGTGCCAGCAGTGAAAGGGGACAGATGTCGAGGAACGAGCAGTACTTC
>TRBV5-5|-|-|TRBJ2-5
CASSVDPSVGQETQYF
TGTGCCAGCAGCGTGGACCCCTCCGTGGGACAAGAGACCCAGTACTTC
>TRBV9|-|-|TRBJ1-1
CASSPSPQISNTEAFF
TGTGCCAGCAGCCCATCGCCTCAGATTTCGAACACTGAAGCTTTCTTT
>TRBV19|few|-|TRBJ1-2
CASSMGIGANYGYTF
TGTGCCAGTAGTATGGGGATAGGAGCTAACTATGGCTACACCTTC
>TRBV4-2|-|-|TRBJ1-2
CASSPTETETNNYGYTF
TGTGCCAGCAGCCCAACGGAAACAGAAACAAATAACTATGGCTACACCTTC
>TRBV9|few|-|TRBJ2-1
CASSVSPLAYNEQFF
TGTGCCAGCAGCGTATCACCCCTCGCTTACAATGAGCAGTTCTTC
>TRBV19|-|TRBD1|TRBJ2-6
CASSLGQGSSGANVLTF
TGTGCCAGTAGTCTCGGACAGGGCAGCTCTGGGGCCAACGTCCTGACTTTC
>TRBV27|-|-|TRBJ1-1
CASSYDGEGYTEAFF
TGTGCCAGCAGTTATGACGGGGAGGGGTACACTGAAGCTTTCTTT
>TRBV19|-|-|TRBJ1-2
CASSNRAPPYGYTF
TGTGCCAGTAGTAATCGGGCTCCCCCCTATGGCTACACCTTC
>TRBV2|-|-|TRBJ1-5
CASSADRVSNQPQHF
TGTGCCAGCAGTGCGGACAGAGTTAGCAATCAGCCCCAGCATTTT
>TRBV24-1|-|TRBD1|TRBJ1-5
CATSDRGQFNQPQHF
TGTGCCACCAGTGATCGGGGACAGTTCAATCAGCCCCAGCATTTT
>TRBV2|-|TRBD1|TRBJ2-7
CASRAPGQTYEQYF
TGTGCCAGCAGGGCTCCGGGACAGACCTACGAGCAGTACTTC
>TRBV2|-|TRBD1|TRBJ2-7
CASSGGTGSTYEQYF
TGTGCCAGCAGTGGGGGGACAGGATCTACCTACGAGCAGTACTTC
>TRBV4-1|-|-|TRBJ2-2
CASSQAFGNALDTGELFF
TGCGCCAGCAGCCAAGCGTTCGGAAACGCTTTGGACACCGGGGAGCTGTTTTTT
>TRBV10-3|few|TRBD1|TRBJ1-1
CAISEGEGATEAFF
TGTGCCATCAGTGAGGGGGAGGGGGCCACTGAAGCTTTCTTT
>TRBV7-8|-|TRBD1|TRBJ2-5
CASSFRTGAAEVKTQYF
TGTGCCAGCAGCTTCCGGACAGGGGCCGCCGAGGTGAAGACCCAGTACTTC
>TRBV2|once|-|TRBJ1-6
CASGTPQGSYNSPLHF
TGTGCCAGCGGGACTCCCCAGGGCTCCTATAATTCACCCCTCCACTTT
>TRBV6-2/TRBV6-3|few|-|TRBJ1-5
CASSYYANQPQHF
TGTGCCAGCAGTTACTATGCGAATCAGCCCCAGCATTTT
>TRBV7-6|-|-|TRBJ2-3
CASSLGIGWRTDTQYF
TGTGCCAGCAGCTTAGGAATCGGTTGGAGGACAGATACGCAGTATTTT
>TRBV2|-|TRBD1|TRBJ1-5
CASSSGTGLGQPQHF
TGTGCCAGCAGCTCCGGGACAGGGCTCGGTCAGCCCCAGCATTTT
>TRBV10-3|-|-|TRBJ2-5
CATTSRPSQETQYF
TGTGCCACTACTAGTCGTCCCTCTCAAGAGACCCAGTACTTC
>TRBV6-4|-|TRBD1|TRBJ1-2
CASSPSGDRGPANYGYTF
TGTGCCAGCAGCCCCTCGGGAGACAGGGGGCCGGCAAACTATGGCTACACCTTC
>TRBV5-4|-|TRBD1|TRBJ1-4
CASSGGTGGFEKLFF
TGTGCCAGCAGCGGAGGGACAGGGGGCTTTGAAAAACTGTTTTTT
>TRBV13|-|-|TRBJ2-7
CASSLVPYTEQYF
TGTGCCAGCAGCTTAGTACCATATACCGAGCAGTACTTC
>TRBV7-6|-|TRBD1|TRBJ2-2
CASSWGQGNTGELFF
TGTGCCAGCAGCTGGGGACAGGGGAACACCGGGGAGCTGTTTTTT
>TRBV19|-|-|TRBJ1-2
CASSLTGATSGYTF
TGTGCCAGTAGTCTGACAGGCGCCACCAGTGGCTACACCTTC
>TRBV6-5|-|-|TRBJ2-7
CASSYAGTGSYEQYF
TGTGCCAGCAGTTACGCCGGGACTGGATCCTACGAGCAGTACTTC
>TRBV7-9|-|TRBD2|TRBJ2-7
CASRLTSGGFEQYF
TGTGCCAGCAGACTCACTAGCGGGGGGTTCGAGCAGTACTTC
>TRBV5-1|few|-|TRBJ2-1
CASSQDSRTYNEQFF
TGCGCCAGCAGTCAAGACAGCCGGACGTACAATGAGCAGTTCTTC
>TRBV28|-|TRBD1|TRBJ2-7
CASSLDRAYEQYF
TGTGCCAGCAGTTTAGACAGGGCCTACGAGCAGTACTTC
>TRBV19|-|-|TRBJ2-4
CASTALGGGNIQYF
TGTGCCAGTACCGCACTGGGGGGCGGGAACATTCAGTACTTC
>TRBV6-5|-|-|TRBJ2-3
CASSYSGGADTQYF
TGTGCCAGCAGTTACTCGGGTGGCGCAGATACGCAGTATTTT
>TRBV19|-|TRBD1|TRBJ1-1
CASSIGDRGMNTEAFF
TGTGCCAGTAGTATAGGCGACAGGGGGATGAACACTGAAGCTTTCTTT
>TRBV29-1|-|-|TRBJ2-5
CSVEVVGRETQYF
TGCAGCGTTGAAGTGGTGGGGCGGGAGACCCAGTACTTC